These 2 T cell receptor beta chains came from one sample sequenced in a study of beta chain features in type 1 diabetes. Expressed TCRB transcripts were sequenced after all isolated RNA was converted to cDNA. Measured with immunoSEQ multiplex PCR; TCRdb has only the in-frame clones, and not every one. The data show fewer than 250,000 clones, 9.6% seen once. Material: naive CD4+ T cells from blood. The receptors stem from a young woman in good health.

The CDR3 DNA sequence: TGTGCCAGCAGCTTATTCGCAGTCCAAGAGACCCAGTACTTC. Translated, it gives CASSLFAVQETQYF. The chain is built from TRBV7-3 and TRBJ2-5; D is unclear. Germline CDR1 and CDR2: SGHTA and FQGTGA. This CDR3 spans 14 amino acids. The V and J ends lost 2 bases and 1 base respectively, with 8 bases between them.

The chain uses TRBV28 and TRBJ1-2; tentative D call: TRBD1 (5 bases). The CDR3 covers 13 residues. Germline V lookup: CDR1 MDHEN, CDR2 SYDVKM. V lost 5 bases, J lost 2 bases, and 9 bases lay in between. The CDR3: CASSGGGNYGYTF. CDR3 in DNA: TGTGCCAGCAGTGGGGGGGGGAACTATGGCTACACCTTC.